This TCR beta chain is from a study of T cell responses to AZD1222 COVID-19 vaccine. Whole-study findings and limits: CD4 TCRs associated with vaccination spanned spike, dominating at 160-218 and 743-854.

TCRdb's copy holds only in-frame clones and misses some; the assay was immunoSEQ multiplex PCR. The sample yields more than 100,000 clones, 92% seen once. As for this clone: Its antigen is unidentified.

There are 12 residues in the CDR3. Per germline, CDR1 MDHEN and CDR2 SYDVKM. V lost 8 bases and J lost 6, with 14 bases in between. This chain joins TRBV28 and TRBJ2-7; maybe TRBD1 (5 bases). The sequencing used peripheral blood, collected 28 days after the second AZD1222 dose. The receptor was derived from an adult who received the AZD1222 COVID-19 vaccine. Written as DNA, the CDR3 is TGTGCCAGCGGTTCCAGGGAAGGCGAGCAGTACTTC. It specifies CASGSREGEQYF.